The 27 T cell receptor beta chains below were found in one sample sequenced in a study of tumor-infiltrating lymphocytes in localized non-small cell lung cancer. Sequencing used immunoSEQ multiplex PCR; TCRdb keeps in-frame clones, though not all of them. Of 6,800 or so clones listed, 64% are singletons. Input material: uninvolved lung tissue not adjacent to the tumor. Receptors were obtained from a human donor with non-small cell lung cancer.

This chain joins TRBV30 and TRBJ2-7; 8 nucleotides match TRBD2. Germline V gene lookup returns CDR1 GTSNPN and CDR2 SVGIG (reference sequence). CDR3 length: 14 residues. The V segment lost 4 bases and the J segment 5 bases; nucleotides outside the gene matches: 10. The CDR3 loop is CAWNRVRGGNEQYF. The CDR3 DNA follows: TGTGCCTGGAATAGGGTTCGGGGGGGGAACGAGCAGTACTTC.

The chain is built from TRBV7-8 and TRBJ1-5; tentative D call: TRBD1 (6 bases). Germline CDR1 SGHVS, CDR2 FQNEAQ. There are 16 residues in the CDR3. Deletions cut 5 bases from V and 4 bases from J, with 18 bases between. CDR3 coding DNA: TGTGCCAGCAGCCCCAGGGGCCAGGGCCGGAATCAGCCCCAGCATTTT. This translates into CASSPRGQGRNQPQHF. The whole variable domain, remainder taken from reference TRBV7-8 and TRBJ1-5, is GAGVSQSPRYKVAKRGQDVALRCDPISGHVSLFWYQQALGQGPEFLTYFQNEAQLDKSGLPSDRFFAERPEGSVSTLKIQRTQQEDSAVYLCASSPRGQGRNQPQHFGDGTRLSIL.

This clone was seen a single time. The rearrangement joins TRBV7-2 to TRBJ1-5, with no clear D. CDR3 size: 14 residues. The germline V gene has CDR1 SGHTA and CDR2 FQGNSA. With 0 bases removed from V and 5 bases from J, the gap between germline ends came to 8 bases. CDR3 nucleotides: TGTGCCAGCAGCTTAGCGCTGGGTTATCAGCCCCAGCATTTT. This encodes CASSLALGYQPQHF.

The chain recombines TRBV5-3 with TRBJ1-2; D is unresolved. TRBV5-3 is an ORF, with its function uncertain. Trimming took off 7 bases at V and 4 bases at J, with 20 bases between the two ends. CDR3 length: 15 amino acids. The CDR3 DNA follows: TGTGCCAGAGCCGACACAGTGAGAAAGACCTATGGCTACACCTTC. Protein product: CARADTVRKTYGYTF.

The chain combines TRBV28 with TRBJ1-5, with a possible D match to TRBD1 (5 bases). V gave up 2 bases and J gave up 6 bases, with 5 bases separating them. The CDR3 length is 12 residues. The V gene's germline CDR1 is MDHEN and CDR2 SYDVKM. CDR3: CASSLGGQPQHF. CDR3 DNA sequence: TGTGCCAGCAGTTTAGGGGGTCAGCCCCAGCATTTT.

In its sample, this clone was seen a few times. The chain carries TRBV4-1 and TRBJ1-1, with D tentatively TRBD1 (6 bases). Germline values: CDR1 MGHRA, CDR2 YSYEKL. Trimming stripped 6 bases from V and 0 bases from J, with 14 bases between. The CDR3 has 15 residues. The CDR3 nucleotides are TGCGCCAGCAGGCCGAACAGGGAGATGAACACTGAAGCTTTCTTT. Protein: CASRPNREMNTEAFF.

The chain combines TRBV6-5 with TRBJ2-7, with D perhaps given as TRBD1 or TRBD2 (5 bases each). Germline V lookup: CDR1 MNHEY, CDR2 SVGAGI. The CDR3 is made up of 13 amino acids. The V gene lost 6 bases and the J gene lost 3 bases, with 12 bases spanning the gap. The CDR3 reads CASSHRDGYEQYF. In DNA, the CDR3 is TGTGCCAGCAGCCATAGGGACGGCTACGAGCAGTACTTC.

The chain combines TRBV7-2 with TRBJ2-3, with D perhaps TRBD1 or TRBD2 (5 bases each). Germline CDR1 is SGHTA and CDR2 is FQGNSA. The CDR3 runs 14 residues. V gave up 1 base and J gave up 6 bases, with 11 bases separating them. The CDR3 DNA sequence: TGTGCCAGCAGCTTAGACGGGGCAGGGGATACGCAGTATTTT. This sequence encodes CASSLDGAGDTQYF.

V and J are TRBV25-1 and TRBJ1-4, with D hard to call. Per the germline V gene, CDR1 is MGHDK and CDR2 is SYGVNS. Trimming shortened V by 3 bases and J by 7 bases, and 9 bases separated the two germline ends. The CDR3 length is 13 residues. This CDR3 reads CASSETFGEKLFF. CDR3 coding DNA: TGTGCCAGCAGTGAGACGTTCGGTGAAAAACTGTTTTTT.

V gene TRBV5-1 combines with J gene TRBJ2-2, with 7 bases lining up with TRBD1. After removal of 10 bases from V and 1 base from J, the junction contained 7 bases not matched to a gene. This CDR3 comprises 14 residues. The germline V gene has CDR1 SGHRS and CDR2 YFSETQ. In DNA, the CDR3 is TGCGCCTCCCATAGGACAGGGAACACCGGGGAGCTGTTTTTT. It translates to CASHRTGNTGELFF.

The CDR3 sequence: CASSSNRGVEGYTF. The CDR3 bases are TGTGCCAGCAGCTCGAACAGGGGGGTGGAAGGCTACACCTTC. The chain carries TRBV2 and TRBJ1-2, with 8 bases identical to TRBD1. The CDR3 length is 14 residues. The trim removed 6 bases at V and 8 bases at J, leaving 11 bases unmatched. Per germline, CDR1 SNHLY and CDR2 FYNNEI.

In its sample, this clone was seen a few times. The chain joins TRBV5-1 to TRBJ2-7; possibly TRBD1 or TRBD2 for D (5 bases each). CDR3 size: 13 residues. CDR1 and CDR2 (germline): SGHRS, YFSETQ. Deletions cut 4 bases from V and 3 bases from J, with 11 bases between. CDR3 protein: CASSPVGGYEQYF. The CDR3 DNA sequence: TGCGCCAGCAGCCCGGTTGGGGGCTACGAGCAGTACTTC.

The rearrangement uses TRBV4-3 and TRBJ1-1; possible D gene TRBD1, 5 bases. Trimming took off 1 base at V and 6 bases at J, with 9 bases between the two ends. Germline V gives CDR1 LGHNA, CDR2 YSLEER. The length of the CDR3 is 13 residues. This chain's CDR3 is CASSQGGGAEAFF. CDR3 DNA sequence: TGCGCCAGCAGCCAAGGTGGGGGGGCTGAAGCTTTCTTT.

V is TRBV7-2 and J is TRBJ2-7, with D unclear. V gave up 4 bases and J gave up 0 bases, with 10 bases separating them. CDR3 size: 14 residues. The germline CDR1 and CDR2 sequences are SGHTA and FQGNSA. The CDR3: CASSSQSSSYEQYF. The CDR3 nucleotides are TGTGCCAGCAGCTCTCAGTCCAGCTCCTACGAGCAGTACTTC.

This clone was seen more than once but under ten times. The gene calls are TRBV14 and TRBJ2-5; 9 bases are shared with TRBD2. J lost 13 bases, V lost 0 bases, and 12 bases had no gene match. The germline V gene has CDR1 SGHDN and CDR2 FVKESK. CDR3 size: 15 residues. The CDR3 nucleotides read TGTGCCAGCAGCCAAGAGTCGGTAGCGGGGGCCCCCCGGTACTTC. Translation gives CASSQESVAGAPRYF.

V gene TRBV4-3 combines with J gene TRBJ1-4, with D hard to call. This CDR3 comprises 15 residues. V was shortened by 0 bases and J by 8 bases, with 13 bases between the two germline ends. Per germline, CDR1 LGHNA and CDR2 YSLEER. CDR3 DNA: TGCGCCAGCAGCCAAGACCCTCCTCCTCGGGAAAAACTGTTTTTT. It is translated as CASSQDPPPREKLFF.

The chain combines TRBV30 with TRBJ2-5, with 7 bases lining up with TRBD2. CDR1 and CDR2 from the germline V gene are GTSNPN and SVGIG (reference sequence). The V and J ends lost 1 base and 4 bases, in that order; junction bases with no gene match: 3. The CDR3 length is 13 residues. The CDR3 DNA is TGTGCCTGGAGTGGGGGGGGAGGAGAGACCCAGTACTTC. It is translated as CAWSGGGGETQYF.

In its sample, this clone was seen a few times. This chain uses TRBV6-5 with TRBJ1-1; unclear D gene. From germline, CDR1 is MNHEY and CDR2 SVGAGI. Deletions cut 2 bases from V and 3 bases from J, with 10 bases between. The CDR3 extends over 14 amino acids. CDR3 protein: CASSYTLLHTEAFF. For the CDR3, the DNA is TGTGCCAGCAGTTACACCCTCCTGCACACTGAAGCTTTCTTT.

The V call is TRBV2, the J call TRBJ2-5, with TRBD1 matching over 8 bases. CDR3 length equals 13 residues. V lost 8 bases to trimming and J lost 5 bases; unmatched junction nucleotides: 7. CDR1 and CDR2 (germline): SNHLY, FYNNEI. CDR3 coding DNA: TGTGCCAGCGGCAGGGGGCTGGGGGAGACCCAGTACTTC. Protein product: CASGRGLGETQYF.

The chain couples TRBV7-9 to TRBJ2-7; perhaps TRBD2 as D (6 bases). Germline-derived CDR1 and CDR2 are SEHNR and FQNEAQ (reference sequence). The V end was cut by 6 bases, the J end by 0 bases, with 12 bases between. The CDR3 has 14 amino acids. CDR3 amino acids: CASRPSAGSYEQYF. Here the CDR3 DNA reads TGTGCCAGCAGACCTAGCGCGGGCTCCTACGAGCAGTACTTC.

This clone is medium-sized (0.01 to 0.1%) by share. The CDR3 nucleotides read TGTGCCAGCAGCTTGGGACAGGGAGTGGCTAATTCACCCCTCCACTTT. It yields the protein CASSLGQGVANSPLHF. V usage is TRBV5-6 and J usage is TRBJ1-6; 7 nucleotides line up with TRBD1. Germline lookup yields CDR1 SGHDT and CDR2 YYEEEE. The CDR3 contains 16 residues. Trimming removed 0 bases from V and 6 bases from J; junction bases left unmatched: 6.

J is TRBJ1-1 and V is TRBV4-2; D not resolved. Trimming cost V 3 bases and J 10 bases, with 12 bases left between them. This CDR3 contains 12 residues. Germline assignment: CDR1 LGHNA and CDR2 YNFKEQ. The CDR3 reads CASSHPINGAFF. CDR3 nucleotides: TGTGCCAGCAGCCACCCCATTAATGGAGCTTTCTTT.

The chain combines TRBV6-5 with TRBJ1-5; D is possibly TRBD1 (5 bases). The V gene lost 2 bases and the J gene lost 0 bases, with 5 bases spanning the gap. CDR3 length: 14 residues. From germline, CDR1 is MNHEY and CDR2 SVGAGI. The CDR3 region has the DNA TGTGCCAGCAGTTACGGGGGTAGCAATCAGCCCCAGCATTTT. It is translated as CASSYGGSNQPQHF.

The count of this clone is one. The chain is built from TRBV7-2 and TRBJ2-1, with TRBD2 matching over 8 bases. V lost 4 bases and J lost 6; bases outside the gene matches: 11. Germline V gene sequence: CDR1 SGHTA, CDR2 FQGNSA. This CDR3 is 16 amino acids long. For the CDR3, the DNA is TGTGCCAGCAGCTCTTCAGCGGGGGCCCTTTCCAATGAGCAGTTCTTC. Protein: CASSSSAGALSNEQFF.

This rearrangement joins TRBV6-5 to TRBJ2-3; D perhaps matches TRBD2 (6 bases). Germline-derived CDR1 and CDR2 are MNHEY and SVGAGI. CDR3 length equals 15 residues. The V and J ends lost 4 bases and 2 bases respectively, with 13 bases between them. The CDR3 spells CASSSPGSPTDTQYF. The CDR3 DNA reads as TGTGCCAGCAGTTCCCCCGGGAGCCCCACAGATACGCAGTATTTT.

V usage is TRBV4-3 and J usage is TRBJ1-3; D unclear. Trimming removed 0 bases at V and 7 bases at J, with 10 bases between. Germline assignment: CDR1 LGHNA and CDR2 YSLEER. The CDR3 contains 14 residues. The CDR3 spells CASSQDIALNTIYF. The CDR3, as DNA: TGCGCCAGCAGCCAAGATATTGCCTTGAACACCATATATTTT.

The CDR3, as DNA: TGTGCCAGCAGCCACAACCACAGGGGCGAGCAGTACTTC. Translation: CASSHNHRGEQYF. The V and J genes are TRBV14 and TRBJ2-7; 7 bases align to TRBD1. This CDR3 comprises 13 residues. With 3 bases clipped from V and 6 bases from J, the junction kept 5 bases outside the gene matches. CDR1 and CDR2 (germline): SGHDN, FVKESK. Full variable domain (missing parts from reference TRBV14 and TRBJ2-7): EAGVTQFPSHSVIEKGQTVTLRCDPISGHDNLYWYRRVMGKEIKFLLHFVKESKQDESGMPNNRFLAERTGGTYSTLKVQPAELEDSGVYFCASSHNHRGEQYFGPGTRLTVT.